This T cell receptor (beta chain) came from a study of tumor and adjacent non-tumor tissue in lung cancer. The wider study: There were around 11 adenocarcinoma, 2 squamous cell carcinoma and 1 small cell lung cancer cases. Whole-study results and caveats: Significantly higher TCR diversity was found in tumor than normal lung.

Of note for this clonotype: Antigen unknown. A read error may be the cause here, since a much bigger clone is one base away.

TCRbeta libraries were built with three rounds of nested PCR, modified from ARM-PCR. TCRdb processed the multiplex PCR reads anew with MiXCR; each CDR3 protein has one entry. The data contain about 200,000 distinct CDR3 sequences, about two thirds of them seen just once; the ten biggest clones take up 25%. No cell sorting was done before RNA was extracted from the tissue. This CDR3 spans 15 amino acids. CDR1 MNHNY and CDR2 SVGAGI come from the germline V gene (reference sequence). Trimming cost V 0 bases and J 7 bases, with 16 bases left between them. The sample was lung tumor tissue. The chain joins TRBV6-6 to TRBJ2-7; tentatively, D is TRBD1 (6 bases). The receptor was derived from a man between 60 and 75 years old with non-small cell lung cancer. CDR3 residues: CASSYSLEQGREQYF. The CDR3 coding sequence is TGTGCCAGCAGTTACTCCCTCGAACAGGGTAGGGAGCAGTACTTC.